The next 24 T cell receptor beta chains were all read from a single sample in a study of OX40 agonist ivuxolimab in advanced cancers. TCRdb's copy holds only in-frame clones and misses some; the assay was immunoSEQ multiplex PCR. Here the sample spans approximately 80,000 clones, approximately 85% being singletons. Specimen: CD4+ or CD8+ T cells sorted from blood, collected in a trial of the OX40 agonist ivuxolimab. These receptors all stem from an adult with an advanced solid tumor such as melanoma, head and neck, liver or kidney cancer.

The J gene is TRBJ1-1, the V gene TRBV7-9; D perhaps matches TRBD1 (6 bases). CDR1 and CDR2 (germline): SEHNR, FQNEAQ (reference sequence). Deletions cut 1 base from V and 10 bases from J, with 13 bases between. The CDR3 totals 13 residues. CDR3 sequence reads: CASSLESGVGAFF. CDR3 DNA: TGTGCCAGCAGCTTAGAGTCAGGGGTGGGAGCTTTCTTT.

This clone was recorded once. The V gene is TRBV7-5, the J gene TRBJ2-7; the table's D call of TRBD2 was not tested on the DNA. TRBV7-5 is termed a pseudogene. The CDR3 is made up of 15 amino acids. The CDR3 here is CASSTGGGSSYEQYF. The CDR3, as DNA: TGTGCCAGCAGCACAGGCGGGGGGAGCTCCTACGAGCAGTACTTC.

The J gene is TRBJ1-5, the V gene TRBV6-6; D ambiguous. CDR3 length equals 16 residues. Trimming removed 3 bases from V and 0 bases from J, with 12 bases in between. Germline CDR1 and CDR2: MNHNY and SVGAGI (reference sequence). CDR3 nucleotide sequence: TGTGCCAGCAGTTATGGCAGTCCTAATAGCAATCAGCCCCAGCATTTT. The encoded protein is CASSYGSPNSNQPQHF.

This clone was seen only once. This chain uses TRBV5-6 with TRBJ2-5; the D gene is possibly TRBD1 (5 bases). This CDR3 is 14 amino acids long. Germline CDR1 SGHDT, CDR2 YYEEEE. Trimming cost V 3 bases and J 2 bases, with 11 bases left between them. The DNA for the CDR3 is TGTGCCAGCAGCTCGGACACCTATCAAGAGACCCAGTACTTC. Its translation is CASSSDTYQETQYF.

This chain connects TRBV5-1 to TRBJ1-1; D possibly corresponds to TRBD1 (5 bases). CDR1 and CDR2 (germline): SGHRS, YFSETQ. The length of the CDR3 is 13 residues. Trimming cost V 4 bases and J 8 bases, with 15 bases left between them. CDR3 in amino acids: CASSPPAGNEAFF. The CDR3 DNA sequence: TGCGCCAGCAGCCCTCCAGCAGGGAACGAAGCTTTCTTT.

Only one count was recorded for this clone. The chain uses TRBV5-4 and TRBJ2-3, with 9 bases matching TRBD1. The CDR3 runs 12 residues. CDR1 and CDR2 from the germline V gene are SGHNT and YYREEE (reference sequence). Germline trimming cut 4 bases from V and 14 bases from J; bases unmatched to any gene: 8. This CDR3 is CASSPTGGAGYF. The CDR3 DNA sequence: TGTGCCAGCAGCCCCACAGGGGGCGCCGGGTATTTT.

The rearrangement uses TRBV7-2 and TRBJ2-7; weak D call: TRBD2 (6 bases). Looked up from germline, CDR1 is SGHTA and CDR2 is FQGNSA. CDR3 length: 13 amino acids. V gave up 4 bases and J gave up 4 bases, with 11 bases separating them. CDR3 region: CASSSPGDYEQYF. The CDR3 DNA is TGTGCCAGCAGCTCTCCGGGAGATTACGAGCAGTACTTC.

The chain links TRBV30 to TRBJ2-2; D unresolved. This CDR3 has 11 residues. Germline-derived CDR1 and CDR2 are GTSNPN and SVGIG (reference sequence). V was trimmed by 3 bases and J by 1 base, leaving 0 bases between them. Here the CDR3 reads CAWRNTGELFF. CDR3 nucleotides: TGTGCCTGGAGGAACACCGGGGAGCTGTTTTTT.

The chain couples TRBV7-3 to TRBJ2-2; the D gene is possibly TRBD1 (6 bases). V gave up 4 bases and J gave up 6 bases, with 15 bases separating them. The CDR3 is made up of 15 amino acids. The germline V gene encodes CDR1 SGHTA and CDR2 FQGTGA. The CDR3 here is CASSSTGIPPGELFF. Written as DNA, the CDR3 is TGTGCCAGCAGCTCCACAGGGATTCCGCCCGGGGAGCTGTTTTTT.

The V call is TRBV28, the J call TRBJ1-2; D ambiguous. The CDR3 is 14 residues long. V was shortened by 2 bases and J by 5 bases, with 12 bases between the two germline ends. Germline-derived CDR1 and CDR2 are MDHEN and SYDVKM. The DNA of the CDR3 is TGTGCCAGCAGTTTAGGCAGGAACCAGTATGGCTACACCTTC. This sequence encodes CASSLGRNQYGYTF.

The rearrangement joins TRBV27 to TRBJ2-1; 11 bases fit TRBD2. CDR1 MNHEY and CDR2 SMNVEV come from the germline V gene (reference sequence). The CDR3 is 15 residues long. The V gene end was trimmed by 6 bases and the J gene end by 4 bases; junction bases not matched to a gene: 5. CDR3 protein: CASRTGTSGYNEQFF. Written as DNA, the CDR3 is TGTGCCAGCAGAACCGGGACTAGCGGTTACAATGAGCAGTTCTTC.

A single count supports this clone. The rearrangement uses TRBV7-2 and TRBJ2-5; TRBD1 matches 11 bases. The J call is uncertain, as TRBJ2-7 better fits the DNA end. This CDR3 has 14 amino acids. The germline gives CDR1 SGHTA, CDR2 FQGNSA. CDR3 bases: TGTGCCAGCAGCCGGGACAGGGGGGCCTACGAGCAGTACTTC. Protein: CASSRDRGAYEQYF.

This clone appeared once. The V call is TRBV6-5, the J call TRBJ2-7; a possible D gene is TRBD1 (6 bases). The germline CDR1 and CDR2 sequences are MNHEY and SVGAGI. The V and J ends lost 5 bases and 2 bases respectively, with 13 bases between them. The CDR3 has 14 residues. CDR3 sequence reads: CASSPQGNTYEQYF. The CDR3 DNA follows: TGTGCCAGCAGTCCACAGGGAAACACCTACGAGCAGTACTTC.

This chain links TRBV29-1 with TRBJ2-5, with D unclear. The CDR3 length is 14 residues. V was cut by 0 bases and J by 5 bases, with 13 bases left in between. In germline, CDR1 is SQVTM, CDR2 ANQGSEA. CDR3 DNA: TGCAGCGTTGAAGATCGAAGGGCTTGGGAGACCCAGTACTTC. Encoded protein: CSVEDRRAWETQYF.

This rearrangement joins TRBV2 to TRBJ2-2; 8 bases match TRBD1. The germline gives CDR1 SNHLY, CDR2 FYNNEI. CDR3 length: 16 residues. Trimming cost V 4 bases and J 2 bases; bases outside gene matches: 6. Here the CDR3 reads CASSALGQGNTGELFF. The CDR3 DNA reads TGTGCCAGCAGTGCTCTAGGACAGGGAAACACCGGGGAGCTGTTTTTT. Using reference TRBV2 and TRBJ2-2 for the parts outside the CDR3, the full variable domain is EPEVTQTPSHQVTQMGQEVILRCVPISNHLYFYWYRQILGQKVEFLVSFYNNEISEKSEIFDDQFSVERPDGSNFTLKIRSTKLEDSAMYFCASSALGQGNTGELFFGEGSRLTVL.

The count of this clone is one. The J gene is TRBJ2-2, the V gene TRBV7-9; possible D gene TRBD2, 6 bases. The V gene's germline CDR1 is SEHNR and CDR2 FQNEAQ (reference sequence). This CDR3 region has 14 residues. V was trimmed by 4 bases and J by 6 bases, leaving 12 bases between them. CDR3 region: CASSSTGDPGELFF. The CDR3 DNA reads TGTGCCAGCAGCTCGACGGGAGATCCCGGGGAGCTGTTTTTT. Supplemented by reference TRBV7-9 and TRBJ2-2, the full variable domain reads DTGVSQNPRHKITKRGQNVTFRCDPISEHNRLYWYRQTLGQGPEFLTYFQNEAQLEKSRLLSDRFSAERPKGSFSTLEIQRTEQGDSAMYLCASSSTGDPGELFFGEGSRLTVL.

The rearrangement uses TRBV28 and TRBJ1-4; D is possibly TRBD1 (5 bases). V was cut by 6 bases and J by 5 bases, with 13 bases left in between. The CDR3 extends over 14 amino acids. From germline, CDR1 is MDHEN and CDR2 SYDVKM. The CDR3 DNA reads as TGTGCCAGCAGCCTGACAGTTTTGAATGAAAAACTGTTTTTT. It encodes CASSLTVLNEKLFF.

In nucleotides, the CDR3 is TGTGCCTCGCTCGGGACGACCTACGAGCAGTACTTC. Translation: CASLGTTYEQYF. The chain is built from TRBV30 and TRBJ2-7, with D perhaps assigned TRBD1 or TRBD2 (5 bases each). Germline V gene data show CDR1 as GTSNPN and CDR2 as SVGIG (reference sequence). This CDR3 contains 12 residues. The ends were cut back, 7 bases at V and 2 bases at J, with 12 bases in the middle.

In its sample, this clone was seen a few times. The J gene is TRBJ1-1, the V gene TRBV7-9; no firm D call. Germline CDR1 is SEHNR and CDR2 is FQNEAQ (reference sequence). The V gene lost 5 bases and the J gene lost 5 bases, with 12 bases spanning the gap. The CDR3 has 13 residues. The CDR3 sequence: CASSINLGTEAFF. The CDR3 DNA reads as TGTGCCAGCAGCATCAATCTCGGGACTGAAGCTTTCTTT.

V gene TRBV6-5 combines with J gene TRBJ2-1; 8 bases are a match to TRBD2. Trimming removed 5 bases from V and 10 bases from J; junction bases left unmatched: 13. From germline, CDR1 is MNHEY and CDR2 SVGAGI. The CDR3 consists of 15 residues. The CDR3 sequence: CASSPSGSGKAEQFF. The DNA for the CDR3 is TGTGCCAGCAGTCCCTCGGGTAGCGGGAAAGCCGAGCAGTTCTTC.

J is TRBJ2-7 and V is TRBV4-1; D possibly uses TRBD1 or TRBD2 (6 bases each). Germline lookup yields CDR1 MGHRA and CDR2 YSYEKL. CDR3 size: 14 residues. V shed 0 bases and J shed 5 bases, with 11 bases lying between them. CDR3 DNA sequence: TGCGCCAGCAGCCAAGAAGCCGGGGGCCACGAGCAGTACTTC. Translated, it gives CASSQEAGGHEQYF.

The chain uses TRBV5-1 and TRBJ2-5; D not certain. From germline, CDR1 is SGHRS and CDR2 YFSETQ. Deletions cut 0 bases from V and 1 base from J, with 7 bases between. The CDR3 runs 14 residues. The CDR3 nucleotides read TGCGCCAGCAGCTTGGCCGGCAGCCAAGAGACCCAGTACTTC. Its translation: CASSLAGSQETQYF.

This clone was counted only a few times. The CDR3 nucleotides are TGTGCCAGCAGCTTTACCGGGACAGGGGGCTCCTACGAGCAGTACTTC. Its protein is CASSFTGTGGSYEQYF. V and J are TRBV7-9 and TRBJ2-7; 11 nucleotides align to TRBD1. The ends lost 3 bases at V and 0 bases at J; junction bases unmatched: 4. The CDR3 loop spans 16 amino acids. Germline assignment: CDR1 SEHNR and CDR2 FQNEAQ (reference sequence).

The rearrangement links TRBV19 to TRBJ2-1; D might be TRBD1 (6 bases). The CDR3 runs 18 residues. V shed 0 bases and J shed 2 bases, with 17 bases lying between them. The germline V gene encodes CDR1 LNHDA and CDR2 SQIVND (reference sequence). The CDR3 DNA follows: TGTGCCAGTAGTATAGATCTATTCGGGACACTGGCCTACAATGAGCAGTTCTTC. It translates to CASSIDLFGTLAYNEQFF. Together with reference TRBV19 and TRBJ2-1, the CDR3 gives the full variable domain: DGGITQSPKYLFRKEGQNVTLSCEQNLNHDAMYWYRQDPGQGLRLIYYSQIVNDFQKGDIAEGYSVSREKKESFPLTVTSAQKNPTAFYLCASSIDLFGTLAYNEQFFGPGTRLTVL.